Listed below are T cell receptor beta chains from one sample, sequenced in a study of blood T cell repertoires in COVID-19. Using immunoSEQ multiplex PCR, the repertoire was profiled, and TCRdb retains in-frame clones only, with some absent. The sample holds a few hundred thousand clones, nearly 90% seen once. The sequenced sample was PBMCs or T cells enriched from blood (not recorded which). The source is a woman aged 18-30 years who had been exposed to COVID-19. Both conserved end residues are part of each CDR3. Each record gives: V gene, clone size, D gene, J gene, CDR3 DNA, CDR3 protein. D genes are given only for firm matches. A row's size may be missing; if present it is once, few, many or a size class.

>TRBV6-5|-|-|TRBJ1-6
TGTGCCAGCAGTAGACAGGCCTGGGGTTCACCCCTCCACTTT
CASSRQAWGSPLHF
>TRBV27|once|TRBD2|TRBJ2-7
TGTGCCAGCAGTCCTCTCGCGCTAGCGGGAATGCGAGAGCAGTACTTC
CASSPLALAGMREQYF
>TRBV2|few|-|TRBJ2-7
TGTGCCAGCAGTGACAGCTACGAGCAGTACTTC
CASSDSYEQYF
>TRBV5-8|-|-|TRBJ2-1
TGTGCCAGCAGCTTGCGCGGGGAGCAGTTCTTC
CASSLRGEQFF
>TRBV9|-|TRBD1|TRBJ1-2
TGTGCCAGCACCTCAGGGGGCGGGTATGGCTACACCTTC
CASTSGGGYGYTF
>TRBV6-4|once|-|TRBJ1-4
TGTGCCAGCAGTGACAAGTCTGGAGAAAATGAAAAACTGTTTTTT
CASSDKSGENEKLFF
>TRBV7-6|-|-|TRBJ2-7
TGTGCCAGCAGCTTAGGTAGGCAGGCCACCTACGAGCAGTACTTC
CASSLGRQATYEQYF
>TRBV24-1|-|TRBD1|TRBJ1-1
TGTGCCACCAGTGAAGGGACAGGGACTGAAGCTTTCTTT
CATSEGTGTEAFF
>TRBV18|-|TRBD1|TRBJ1-4
TGTGCCAGCTCACCACAGATTGGGGGGACAGGGATCGAAAAACTGTTTTTT
CASSPQIGGTGIEKLFF
>TRBV5-5|-|-|TRBJ1-2
TGTGCCAGCAGCTTGGCCCCAGGGTATGGCTACACCTTC
CASSLAPGYGYTF
>TRBV5-6|-|-|TRBJ2-4
TGTGCCAGCAGCTTGGGAGGGAAAAACATTCAGTACTTC
CASSLGGKNIQYF
>TRBV7-2|-|-|TRBJ1-2
TGTGCCAGCAGCTTGAACCCGACCTCGGAGAGGGGCTACACCTTC
CASSLNPTSERGYTF
>TRBV9|once|TRBD1|TRBJ1-6
TGTGCCAGCAGCGCCGTGGGACAGGGAAGCTCTTCACCCCTCCACTTT
CASSAVGQGSSSPLHF
>TRBV18|-|-|TRBJ1-2
TGTGCCAGCTCACCAAGACAAGCCTATGGCTACACCTTC
CASSPRQAYGYTF
>TRBV11-2|few|TRBD2|TRBJ2-7
TGTGCCAGCAGCCCTAGCGGGGGGGCGGGATACGAGCAGTACTTC
CASSPSGGAGYEQYF
>TRBV28|few|TRBD2|TRBJ2-7
TGTGCCAGCAGTTCAAGCGGGAGTACTCAGTACTTC
CASSSSGSTQYF
>TRBV6-4|many|TRBD2|TRBJ2-2
TGTGCCAGCAGTGTATCAGAGCGGGAGGTCACCGGGGAGCTGTTTTTT
CASSVSEREVTGELFF
>TRBV14|-|-|TRBJ2-2
TGTGCCAGCAGCCAAGTCCCGGGGGTAGGCACCGGGGAGCTGTTTTTT
CASSQVPGVGTGELFF
>TRBV24-1|-|-|TRBJ1-2
TGTGCCACCAGTGACCAATCTGGCTACACCTTC
CATSDQSGYTF
>TRBV7-6|-|TRBD1|TRBJ2-7
TGTGCCAGCGCCCGTGGGACAGGGGCCCGGAACGAGCAGTACTTC
CASARGTGARNEQYF
>TRBV2|-|-|TRBJ2-3
TGTGCCAGCAGTGAAGTCCCTATGGGGACTAGCACAGATACGCAGTATTTT
CASSEVPMGTSTDTQYF
>TRBV27|many|-|TRBJ1-2
TGTGCCAGCAGTACCCGAAAGGCGGGGGACGCTAACTATGGCTACACCTTC
CASSTRKAGDANYGYTF
>TRBV7-9|-|-|TRBJ1-5
TGTGCCAGCAGCTCTGGACAGTCTAATCAGCCCCAGCATTTT
CASSSGQSNQPQHF
>TRBV3-1/TRBV3-2|-|TRBD2|TRBJ2-3
TGTGCCAGCACCCCGTCCCGGCTAGCGGGAGCAGATACGCAGTATTTT
CASTPSRLAGADTQYF
>TRBV15|-|-|TRBJ2-5
TGTGCCACCAGCGGAGGCGGGCTCCAAGAGACCCAGTACTTC
CATSGGGLQETQYF
>TRBV6-5|-|-|TRBJ2-2
TGTGCCAGCAGTTACCTGCCTAGCTCTGGGGAGCTGTTTTTT
CASSYLPSSGELFF
>TRBV5-6|-|-|TRBJ1-5
TGTGCCAGCAGCCATTTAACAGGCGGGGGCCAGCATTTT
CASSHLTGGGQHF
>TRBV19|-|TRBD1|TRBJ1-1
TGTGCCAGTAGAGGGACAGGGGGAACGACTGAAGCTTTCTTT
CASRGTGGTTEAFF
>TRBV5-6|-|TRBD2|TRBJ2-7
TGTGCCAGCAGCCCCTGGACTAGCGGGAGCGAGCAGTACTTC
CASSPWTSGSEQYF
>TRBV29-1|-|-|TRBJ1-2
TGCAGCGTTGTAAGCAACTATGGCTACACCTTC
CSVVSNYGYTF
>TRBV2|-|-|TRBJ1-5
TGTGCCAGCAGGACAGGTCCCAATCAGCCCCAGCATTTT
CASRTGPNQPQHF
>TRBV24-1|-|-|TRBJ2-7
TGTGCCACCAGTGACTGGCGGACATTAGAGCCGGCAAGCGAGCAGTACTTC
CATSDWRTLEPASEQYF
>TRBV28|-|-|TRBJ2-1
TGTGCCAGCAGTTTACCCACAGGGTTGGGGTACAATGAGCAGTTCTTC
CASSLPTGLGYNEQFF
>TRBV4-2|-|-|TRBJ1-4
TGTGCCAGCAGCCAGACTGCAAACAGGGATTTTGAAAAACTGTTTTTT
CASSQTANRDFEKLFF
>TRBV7-2|-|-|TRBJ1-1
TGTGCCAGCAGCTTAATGGGAGGGGCGTCAAACACTGAAGCTTTCTTT
CASSLMGGASNTEAFF
>TRBV7-9|-|-|TRBJ2-5
TGTGCCAGCAGCTTAGAGGGGTACCAAGAGACCCAGTACTTC
CASSLEGYQETQYF
>TRBV18|-|TRBD1|TRBJ1-6
TGTGCCAGCTCACGACCGGGACAGGGGAATTCACCCCTCCACTTT
CASSRPGQGNSPLHF
>TRBV5-4|once|TRBD2|TRBJ2-1
TGTGCCAGCAGCTTGAGGGGGCGGGAGGGCCGATTCGGCAATGAGCAGTTCTTC
CASSLRGREGRFGNEQFF
>TRBV28|-|-|TRBJ2-5
TGTGCCAGCAGTTTAACAGGGGGAGGGTTAGGGACCCAGTACTTC
CASSLTGGGLGTQYF
>TRBV7-2|once|-|TRBJ1-1
TGTGCCAGCAGCTTAGAGCGGGTCAACACTGAAGCTTTCTTT
CASSLERVNTEAFF
>TRBV9|-|-|TRBJ2-5
TGTGCCAGCAGCGTAGTCGAGCCCCAAGAGACCCAGTACTTC
CASSVVEPQETQYF
>TRBV7-9|-|-|TRBJ2-7
TGTGCCAGCAGCTTAATGACAATGAACGAGCAGTACTTC
CASSLMTMNEQYF
>TRBV28|-|-|TRBJ2-7
TGTGCCAGCAGGACCCCGGGACTCCACTACGAGCAGTACTTC
CASRTPGLHYEQYF